This T cell receptor beta chain comes out of a study of shared clonotypes between healthy human individuals. The overall study: Each donor's CD4 naive and CD4 memory cells filled three plates apiece, CD8 naive two, and CD8 memory one.

Splitting of each subset's genomic DNA was done evenly across several immunoSEQ plates. Produced via immunoSEQ multiplex PCR; TCRdb's table is partial and in-frame only. Of 950,000 to 1,100,000 clones in the sample, 75% to 85% were seen once. CD4+ cells were split into CD45RA+ naive and CD45RA-negative memory subsets. The CDR3 contains 18 residues. The junction had 16 bases not matched to a gene; V was cut back by 5 bases and J by 3 bases. CDR1 is SGHVS and CDR2 is FQNEAQ in the germline V gene. Sequences were obtained from memory CD4+ T cells from PBMCs. Subset: CD45RA-negative fraction. This sequence was found in a man in his late teens or twenties in good health. Some clones in this sample may be carry-over from other donors' samples. The V call is TRBV7-8, the J call TRBJ2-1; 7 nucleotides match TRBD2. Here the CDR3 reads CASSPKLQRDPGYNEQFF. The CDR3 nucleotides read TGTGCCAGCAGCCCGAAGCTTCAGCGGGACCCGGGCTACAATGAGCAGTTCTTC.